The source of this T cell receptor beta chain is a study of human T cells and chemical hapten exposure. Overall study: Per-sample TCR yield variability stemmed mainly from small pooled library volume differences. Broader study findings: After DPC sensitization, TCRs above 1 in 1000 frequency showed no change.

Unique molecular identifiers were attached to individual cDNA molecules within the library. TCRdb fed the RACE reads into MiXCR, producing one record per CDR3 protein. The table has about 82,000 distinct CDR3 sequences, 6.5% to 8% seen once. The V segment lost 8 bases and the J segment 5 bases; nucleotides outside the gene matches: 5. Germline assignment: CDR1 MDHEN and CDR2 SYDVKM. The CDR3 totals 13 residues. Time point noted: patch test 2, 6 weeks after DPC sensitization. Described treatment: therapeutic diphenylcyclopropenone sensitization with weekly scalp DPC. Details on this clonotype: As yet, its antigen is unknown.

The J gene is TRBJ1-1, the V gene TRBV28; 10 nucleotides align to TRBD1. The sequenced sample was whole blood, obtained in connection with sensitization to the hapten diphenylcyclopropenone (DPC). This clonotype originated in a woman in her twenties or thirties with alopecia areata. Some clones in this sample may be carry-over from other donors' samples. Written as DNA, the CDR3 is TGTGCCAGCCGGGGACAGGGGAAGACTGAAGCTTTCTTT. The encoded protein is CASRGQGKTEAFF.